These T cell receptor beta chains were read from a single sample in a study of blood T cell repertoires in COVID-19. Here immunoSEQ multiplex PCR was the method, and the copy in TCRdb shows in-frame clones only, minus some. The data hold approximately 290,000 clones, with around 82% observed a single time. The material sequenced was peripheral blood. The receptors come from an older person with COVID-19, enrolled during active disease. Both conserved end residues are part of each CDR3. Fields, in order: clone size, J gene, V gene, D gene, CDR3 DNA, CDR3 protein. The D gene is left open where the match is weak. Clone size appears in some rows only: once, few, many, or a class for an expanded clone.

abundance: -
j_gene: TRBJ1-2
v_gene: TRBV6-5
d_gene: TRBD1
CDR3nt: TGTGCCAGCGCGGACAGGGGATTTGGCTACACCTTC
CDR3aa: CASADRGFGYTF

abundance: -
j_gene: TRBJ1-5
v_gene: TRBV28
d_gene: -
CDR3nt: TGTGCCAGCAGTTTAGTGGGTACGGGTCAGCCCCAGCATTTT
CDR3aa: CASSLVGTGQPQHF

abundance: -
j_gene: TRBJ1-1
v_gene: TRBV27
d_gene: -
CDR3nt: TGTGCCAGCAGCTGGGGGCCGAGTTCGGGCACTGAAGCTTTCTTT
CDR3aa: CASSWGPSSGTEAFF

abundance: -
j_gene: TRBJ2-3
v_gene: TRBV7-9
d_gene: -
CDR3nt: TGTGCCAGCAGCTTAGCCAGTTCGATGCATACGCAGTATTTT
CDR3aa: CASSLASSMHTQYF

abundance: -
j_gene: TRBJ1-5
v_gene: TRBV6-6
d_gene: -
CDR3nt: TGTGCCAGCAGTTTCCATACAGGGTGGGACAATCAGCCCCAGCATTTT
CDR3aa: CASSFHTGWDNQPQHF

abundance: -
j_gene: TRBJ2-7
v_gene: TRBV9
d_gene: TRBD2
CDR3nt: TGTGCCAGCAGCTCCGGACTAGCGGGAAAATACGAGCAGTACTTC
CDR3aa: CASSSGLAGKYEQYF

abundance: -
j_gene: TRBJ1-3
v_gene: TRBV5-4
d_gene: TRBD1
CDR3nt: TGTGCCAGCAGTTTGGACCCGGGACAGGGGGTATATGGACCGGGAAACACCATATATTTT
CDR3aa: CASSLDPGQGVYGPGNTIYF

abundance: -
j_gene: TRBJ1-5
v_gene: TRBV24-1
d_gene: -
CDR3nt: TGTGCCACCAGTGAATCAGGGTTTCAGCCCCAGCATTTT
CDR3aa: CATSESGFQPQHF

abundance: -
j_gene: TRBJ1-3
v_gene: TRBV2
d_gene: TRBD1
CDR3nt: TGTGCCAGCAGTGAGGGATTCGACAGGGCGAACACCATATATTTT
CDR3aa: CASSEGFDRANTIYF

abundance: -
j_gene: TRBJ2-1
v_gene: TRBV7-8
d_gene: -
CDR3nt: TGTGCCAGCAGCTCCATACTAGGTCGCAGTGAGCAGTTCTTC
CDR3aa: CASSSILGRSEQFF

abundance: -
j_gene: TRBJ2-3
v_gene: TRBV5-4
d_gene: TRBD1
CDR3nt: TGTGCCAGCAGCTTGTCCGGACAGGGTCAGGATACGCAGTATTTT
CDR3aa: CASSLSGQGQDTQYF

abundance: few
j_gene: TRBJ1-2
v_gene: TRBV28
d_gene: -
CDR3nt: TGTGCCAGCAGTTTATACCCCCCGGCGGGGTCTGGCGGCTACACCTTC
CDR3aa: CASSLYPPAGSGGYTF

abundance: -
j_gene: TRBJ2-6
v_gene: TRBV27
d_gene: -
CDR3nt: TGTGCCAGCAGTTTCAGACGGCAGGCCGTAAGCTCTGGGGCCAACGTCCTGACTTTC
CDR3aa: CASSFRRQAVSSGANVLTF

abundance: -
j_gene: TRBJ1-4
v_gene: TRBV5-4
d_gene: TRBD1
CDR3nt: TGTGCCAGCAGCTGGGACAGTGGAAAACTGTTTTTT
CDR3aa: CASSWDSGKLFF

abundance: -
j_gene: TRBJ2-2
v_gene: TRBV9
d_gene: -
CDR3nt: TGTGCCAGCAGCGTAGGCCCAGACACCGGGGAGCTGTTTTTT
CDR3aa: CASSVGPDTGELFF

abundance: -
j_gene: TRBJ2-1
v_gene: TRBV7-9
d_gene: -
CDR3nt: TGTGCCAGCAGCCCGGGGAATGAGCAGTTCTTC
CDR3aa: CASSPGNEQFF

abundance: once
j_gene: TRBJ1-1
v_gene: TRBV30
d_gene: TRBD1
CDR3nt: TGTGCCGGAGGGGGCTATATTCCTGAAGCTTTCTTT
CDR3aa: CAGGGYIPEAFF

abundance: -
j_gene: TRBJ1-4
v_gene: TRBV11-2
d_gene: -
CDR3nt: TGTGCCAGCAGCTTATCGGTCGCAGGCGGGGCTAATGAAAAACTGTTTTTT
CDR3aa: CASSLSVAGGANEKLFF

abundance: -
j_gene: TRBJ1-5
v_gene: TRBV18
d_gene: -
CDR3nt: TGTGCCAGCTCAACACAGGCCTCAGGGCAGCCCCAGCATTTT
CDR3aa: CASSTQASGQPQHF

abundance: -
j_gene: TRBJ1-5
v_gene: TRBV6-5
d_gene: TRBD1
CDR3nt: TGTGCCAGCAGTTACTCGTACGAGGGGGCTTTTCAGCCCCAGCATTTT
CDR3aa: CASSYSYEGAFQPQHF

abundance: few
j_gene: TRBJ1-5
v_gene: TRBV5-6
d_gene: TRBD1
CDR3nt: TGTGCCAGCAGCGGGACAGGTGGTCAGCCCCAGCATTTT
CDR3aa: CASSGTGGQPQHF

abundance: -
j_gene: TRBJ2-7
v_gene: TRBV11-3
d_gene: -
CDR3nt: -
CDR3aa: CASSLDSGQGDYEQYF

abundance: -
j_gene: TRBJ1-2
v_gene: TRBV28
d_gene: -
CDR3nt: TGTGCCAGCAGTGCCTACGGGTCGGGCTATGGCTACACCTTC
CDR3aa: CASSAYGSGYGYTF

abundance: few
j_gene: TRBJ2-5
v_gene: TRBV15
d_gene: -
CDR3nt: TGTGCCACCAGCAGAGATCAAGGGACAGCGACTAGATTCCAAGAGACCCAGTACTTC
CDR3aa: CATSRDQGTATRFQETQYF

abundance: -
j_gene: TRBJ1-2
v_gene: TRBV7-2
d_gene: TRBD1
CDR3nt: TGTGCCAGCAGCTTAGCGAAGGGGGCAGGGTATGGCTACACCTTC
CDR3aa: CASSLAKGAGYGYTF

abundance: -
j_gene: TRBJ2-7
v_gene: TRBV12-3/TRBV12-4
d_gene: -
CDR3nt: TGTGCCAGCAGTAGGACAGTAGACGAGCAGTACTTC
CDR3aa: CASSRTVDEQYF

abundance: -
j_gene: TRBJ2-1
v_gene: TRBV19
d_gene: TRBD2
CDR3nt: TGTGGTACCAGCGGGGTCTACAATGAGCAGTTCTTC
CDR3aa: CGTSGVYNEQFF

abundance: -
j_gene: TRBJ1-1
v_gene: TRBV27
d_gene: -
CDR3nt: TGTGCCAGCAGTTTAGTCAAGGGGGGGACTGAAGCTTTCTTT
CDR3aa: CASSLVKGGTEAFF

abundance: -
j_gene: TRBJ2-2
v_gene: TRBV28
d_gene: TRBD2
CDR3nt: TGTGCCAGCAGTTCCCGGGGACTAGCGGGGGTCACCGGGGAGCTGTTTTTT
CDR3aa: CASSSRGLAGVTGELFF

abundance: -
j_gene: TRBJ2-1
v_gene: TRBV14
d_gene: -
CDR3nt: TGTGCCAGCAGCCAATTTCAGGGAAACGAGCAGTTCTTC
CDR3aa: CASSQFQGNEQFF

abundance: once
j_gene: TRBJ2-7
v_gene: TRBV10-1
d_gene: -
CDR3nt: TGCGCCAGCAGGGGTCACAGGGCTTACGAGCAGTACTTC
CDR3aa: CASRGHRAYEQYF

abundance: -
j_gene: TRBJ2-5
v_gene: TRBV11-2
d_gene: TRBD1
CDR3nt: TGTGCCAGCAGCCTGGGACAGGGAAGATCAACCCAGTACTTC
CDR3aa: CASSLGQGRSTQYF

abundance: -
j_gene: TRBJ1-2
v_gene: TRBV7-9
d_gene: -
CDR3nt: TGTGCCAGCAATCCGGACGGGGCAGGGGAGATAGATGGCTACACCTTC
CDR3aa: CASNPDGAGEIDGYTF

abundance: -
j_gene: TRBJ1-1
v_gene: TRBV7-8
d_gene: -
CDR3nt: TGTGCCAGCAGCTTAGTAATGGCAGGGGATATGAACACTGAAGCTTTCTTT
CDR3aa: CASSLVMAGDMNTEAFF

abundance: -
j_gene: TRBJ2-1
v_gene: TRBV7-2
d_gene: TRBD1
CDR3nt: TGTGCCAGCAGCCGGGACAGACTGAGCTCCTACAATGAGCAGTTCTTC
CDR3aa: CASSRDRLSSYNEQFF

abundance: -
j_gene: TRBJ2-4
v_gene: TRBV7-9
d_gene: -
CDR3nt: TGTGCCAGCAGCTTAGTATCAGGTGCCTTAGCCAAAAACATTCAGTACTTC
CDR3aa: CASSLVSGALAKNIQYF

abundance: -
j_gene: TRBJ1-1
v_gene: TRBV27
d_gene: -
CDR3nt: TGTGCCAGCAGTTTTACAGGGACTATAGTCTCTGAAGCTTTCTTT
CDR3aa: CASSFTGTIVSEAFF

abundance: -
j_gene: TRBJ1-5
v_gene: TRBV18
d_gene: TRBD1
CDR3nt: TGTGCCAGCTCACCGACAGGGACTCCATCGCCCCAGCATTTT
CDR3aa: CASSPTGTPSPQHF

abundance: -
j_gene: TRBJ1-4
v_gene: TRBV25-1
d_gene: TRBD1
CDR3nt: TGTGCCAGCAGTGAATGGACAGGGGCTGAAAAACTGTTTTTT
CDR3aa: CASSEWTGAEKLFF

abundance: -
j_gene: TRBJ2-3
v_gene: TRBV5-1
d_gene: TRBD2
CDR3nt: TGCGCCAGCAAGCGACTAGCGGGGGGGAGGACAGATACGCAGTATTTT
CDR3aa: CASKRLAGGRTDTQYF